Listed below are T cell receptor beta chains from one sample, sequenced in a study of cytomegalovirus exposure and HLA in healthy donors. Produced via immunoSEQ multiplex PCR; TCRdb's table is partial and in-frame only. The table lists approximately 73,000 clones, roughly 82% of them singletons. Sequencing input: PBMCs. Receptors originate from a man between 65 and 85 years old in good health and CMV-seronegative. Each CDR3 is given with its conserved first and last residue. The order of the fields is D gene, J gene, clone size, V gene, CDR3 DNA, CDR3 protein. D genes are given only for firm matches. Clone size is stated in some rows and not others, as once, few, many or a class when expanded.

>NA|TRBJ2-7|NA|TRBV5-4
TGTGCCAGCAGCGGAACCAGGGAAACCTACGAGCAGTACTTC
CASSGTRETYEQYF
>TRBD1|TRBJ1-1|NA|TRBV7-8
TGTGCCAGCAGCCAGACAGGGCTCGGAGCTTTCTTT
CASSQTGLGAFF
>TRBD2|TRBJ2-1|NA|TRBV30
TGTGCCTGGAGTAGAGCCCTAGCGGGGCGGAATGAGCAGTTCTTC
CAWSRALAGRNEQFF
>TRBD1|TRBJ2-7|NA|TRBV7-2
TGTGCCAGCAGTTTGACAGGGGGTCTCGACGAGCAGTACTTC
CASSLTGGLDEQYF
>NA|TRBJ1-2|once|TRBV13
TGTGCCAGCAGCTTGGCCCACTATGGCTACACCTTC
CASSLAHYGYTF
>TRBD1|TRBJ1-2|NA|TRBV11-2
TGTGCCAGCAGCTTAGAGGGACAGGGGGTCGGCTACACCTTC
CASSLEGQGVGYTF
>NA|TRBJ1-4|few|TRBV6-5
TGTGCCAGCAGTTACTCACCAAGCCCCAATGAAAAACTGTTTTTT
CASSYSPSPNEKLFF
>NA|TRBJ2-7|NA|TRBV5-4
TGTGCCAGCAGCCTAGGCCGGGGGGCGTCCTACGAGCAGTACTTC
CASSLGRGASYEQYF
>NA|TRBJ2-5|NA|TRBV29-1
TGCAGCGTTGTGGCCGACTACCAAGAGACCCAGTACTTC
CSVVADYQETQYF
>NA|TRBJ2-2|few|TRBV27
TGTGCCAGCAGACAAAGCACCGGGGAGCTGTTTTTT
CASRQSTGELFF
>NA|TRBJ2-1|NA|TRBV27
TGTGCCAGCAGTTTAGAAACACCGAACTCCTACAATGAGCAGTTCTTC
CASSLETPNSYNEQFF
>NA|TRBJ1-5|NA|TRBV5-8
TGTGCCAGCAGCTTACTTCTGAGCAATCAGCCCCAGCATTTT
CASSLLLSNQPQHF
>NA|TRBJ2-7|NA|TRBV6-1
TGTGCCAGCAGTGAAGCGTCAGGGGTCCTCTACGAGCAGTACTTC
CASSEASGVLYEQYF
>TRBD1|TRBJ2-1|once|TRBV19
TGTGCCAGTAGTTCGGGACAGGGGCTCTTTAATGAGCAGTTCTTC
CASSSGQGLFNEQFF
>NA|TRBJ1-2|NA|TRBV6-5
TGTGCCAGCAGACGAACAGGTGGCGGGGGAGGCTACACCTTC
CASRRTGGGGGYTF
>NA|TRBJ1-6|few|TRBV7-2
TGTGCCAGCAGCTTAGTGCAGGATTCACCCCTCCACTTT
CASSLVQDSPLHF
>NA|TRBJ2-7|NA|TRBV5-4
TGTGCCTCAGGACAGGGAGCGGGGGAGCAGTACTTC
CASGQGAGEQYF
>TRBD2|TRBJ2-3|NA|TRBV5-1
TGCGCCAGCAGCTTACACGGGGGGTTCACAGATACGCAGTATTTT
CASSLHGGFTDTQYF
>NA|TRBJ2-5|NA|TRBV6-1
TGTGCCAGCAGTCCCACAGGGTTGGGAGAGACCCAGTACTTC
CASSPTGLGETQYF
>TRBD2|TRBJ2-7|NA|TRBV19
TGTGCCAGTAGTCCCGGACTAGCGGCCTACGAGCAGTACTTC
CASSPGLAAYEQYF
>TRBD2|TRBJ2-2|NA|TRBV11-2
TGTGCCAGCAGCTCGGGGGGTACAAGCGCCGGGGAGCTGTTTTTT
CASSSGGTSAGELFF
>NA|TRBJ2-2|NA|TRBV7-6
TGTGCCAGCAGCTCGAGCTTGACTAGTAACACCGGGGAGCTGTTTTTT
CASSSSLTSNTGELFF
>NA|TRBJ1-6|NA|TRBV7-9
TGTGCCAGCAGCTTAGATCCCGACAGTTCACCCCTCCACTTT
CASSLDPDSSPLHF
>TRBD2|TRBJ2-2|NA|TRBV7-9
TGTGCCAGCAGCTCAATAGCGGGACTGGCCGGGGAGCTGTTTTTT
CASSSIAGLAGELFF
>NA|TRBJ1-6|few|TRBV6-6
TGTGCCAGCAGCCCCTACGTCGAATCGAATAGTTCACCCCTCCACTTT
CASSPYVESNSSPLHF
>NA|TRBJ2-3|once|TRBV11-2
TGTGCCAGCAGCCGGGGGAACACAGATACGCAGTATTTT
CASSRGNTDTQYF
>TRBD2|TRBJ2-3|NA|TRBV5-1
TGCGCCAGCAGCTCGAGCGGGGCTTACACAGATACGCAGTATTTT
CASSSSGAYTDTQYF
>TRBD1|TRBJ1-1|NA|TRBV28
TGTGCCAGCAGTCTACCAGGGGGCACTGAAGCTTTCTTT
CASSLPGGTEAFF
>NA|TRBJ1-3|NA|TRBV6-5
TGTGCCAGCAGTAAGGCGGGCAGCTCTGGAAACACCATATATTTT
CASSKAGSSGNTIYF
>TRBD1|TRBJ2-7|NA|TRBV7-9
TGTGCCAGCAGATACCGGGACAGGAAAGTAGTTCGGGCCTACGAGCAGTACTTC
CASRYRDRKVVRAYEQYF
>NA|TRBJ2-7|NA|TRBV5-4
TGTGCCAGCAGCGCGGGACCTAGCGAATCCTACGAGCAGTACTTC
CASSAGPSESYEQYF
>NA|TRBJ1-5|NA|TRBV27
TGTGCCAGCAGTTTGGGTCAGGGCAATCAGCCCCAGCATTTT
CASSLGQGNQPQHF
>TRBD2|TRBJ2-7|NA|TRBV27
TGTGCCAGCAGGACAAGCGGGAGAGGCCCCGAGCAGTACTTC
CASRTSGRGPEQYF
>TRBD1|TRBJ2-7|few|TRBV29-1
TGCAGCGTCCCCGGACAGGGCAACTACGAGCAGTACTTC
CSVPGQGNYEQYF
>NA|TRBJ1-5|NA|TRBV7-2
TGTGCCAGCAGCTTAGACAGTGATCAGCCCCAGCATTTT
CASSLDSDQPQHF
>NA|TRBJ2-7|few|TRBV6-6
TGTGCCAGCAGTCAAACAAGGAGCTCCTACGAGCAGTACTTC
CASSQTRSSYEQYF
>NA|TRBJ2-1|NA|TRBV19
TGTGCCAGTGCTCAGGGCCCCAGTGAGCAGTTCTTC
CASAQGPSEQFF
>NA|TRBJ2-3|NA|TRBV7-6
TGTGCCAGCAGCTTAGGATGGGCAGGGCTGGCAGATACGCAGTATTTT
CASSLGWAGLADTQYF
>NA|TRBJ2-7|few|TRBV2
TGTGCCGGGGCGGAGGGCTACGAGCAGTACTTC
CAGAEGYEQYF
>NA|TRBJ2-7|NA|TRBV4-3
TGCGCCAGCAGCCAAGTACCCACCAGCTACGAGCAGTACTTC
CASSQVPTSYEQYF
>NA|TRBJ2-7|few|TRBV4-3
TGCGCCAGCAGCCAAGAGAGGCAGATTTACGAGCAGTACTTC
CASSQERQIYEQYF
>NA|TRBJ2-3|once|TRBV19
TGTGCCAGTAGTCCCCTCAGTCCCCCAGATACGCAGTATTTT
CASSPLSPPDTQYF
>TRBD1|TRBJ1-6|NA|TRBV27
TGTGCCAGCAGTGAGGAGGGGGGGGACAGGCTTAATTCACCCCTCCACTTT
CASSEEGGDRLNSPLHF
>TRBD2|TRBJ2-1|NA|TRBV7-2
TGTGCCAGCAGCTCTCTTTCGAGCGGGAGGGCCTTAAATGAGCAGTTCTTC
CASSSLSSGRALNEQFF
>TRBD1|TRBJ2-7|few|TRBV4-1
TGCGCCAGCAGCCAAGAGGGGACAGGGAACACGCGGTACTTC
CASSQEGTGNTRYF
>NA|TRBJ1-6|NA|TRBV7-7
TGTGCTAGCAGCTTCGACAGGAATTCACCCCTCCACTTT
CASSFDRNSPLHF
>TRBD1|TRBJ2-5|once|TRBV30
TGTGCCTGGAGTGTCAATTCGGGACAGGGAGAGACCCAGTACTTC
CAWSVNSGQGETQYF
>NA|TRBJ1-2|NA|TRBV27
TGTGCCACCTATACAGGGAGCGGCTATGGCTACACCTTC
CATYTGSGYGYTF
>NA|TRBJ2-2|NA|TRBV7-9
TGTGCCAGCAGCCCTATTTCTGCCCCTAGCGGGACAGGCGGGGAGCTGTTTTTT
CASSPISAPSGTGGELFF
>TRBD1|TRBJ1-2|NA|TRBV6-5
TGTGCCAGCAGAAGACAGGGTAGCTATGGCTACACCTTC
CASRRQGSYGYTF
>TRBD1|TRBJ2-3|NA|TRBV10-2
TGCGCCAGCAGCGAAGGACAGGGTCCATACACAGATACGCAGTATTTT
CASSEGQGPYTDTQYF
>NA|TRBJ2-7|NA|TRBV11-2
TGTGCCAGCAGCTTTGCGGGGGCATACGAGCAGTACTTC
CASSFAGAYEQYF
>TRBD1|TRBJ1-2|NA|TRBV18
TGTGCCAGCTCAGAAGGGACAGTCAGCCCTAACTATGGCTACACCTTC
CASSEGTVSPNYGYTF
>NA|TRBJ2-4|NA|TRBV2
TGTGCCAGCAGTGAAGAGGTTAGACTACAGTACTTC
CASSEEVRLQYF
>NA|TRBJ1-2|NA|TRBV9
TGTGCCAGCAGCGTAGAGACGAGGGACTCTGGCTACACCTTC
CASSVETRDSGYTF
>NA|TRBJ1-5|NA|TRBV7-2
TGTGCCAGCAGCTTAGAATACACCTCAGGGCCCCAGCATTTT
CASSLEYTSGPQHF
>NA|TRBJ2-3|NA|TRBV29-1
TGCAGCGTTCCCAAGCCTAGCACAGATACGCAGTATTTT
CSVPKPSTDTQYF
>TRBD1|TRBJ2-7|NA|TRBV7-2
TGTGCCAGCAGCCCCTGGGACAGTGTATCCTACGAGCAGTACTTC
CASSPWDSVSYEQYF